These T cell receptor beta chains were read from a single sample in a study of blood T cells in healthy people across ages. TCRdb reprocessed the 5' RACE reads via MiXCR and lists one record per CDR3 protein. This table has 550,000 to 650,000 distinct CDR3 sequences, over 25% appearing once. These data also featured in a second study, about T cells of mothers and their children.

Sequences were obtained from blood. The receptors were sampled from a boy aged 2-9 years in good health. CDR3s include the opening cysteine and the closing phenylalanine or tryptophan. The D gene is left open where the match is weak. Some rows mark clone size as missing; the rest say once, few, many or name a class of expanded clone.

d_call j_call v_call clone_size cdr3_nt cdr3_aa
NA TRBJ2-3 TRBV20-1 NA TGCAGTGCTAGAGATAAGCGTGCTAGCACAGATACGCAGTATTTT CSARDKRASTDTQYF
TRBD2 TRBJ2-3 TRBV27 few TGTGCCAGCAGTTTTCTAGCGGGAGCGACAGATACGCAGTATTTT CASSFLAGATDTQYF
NA TRBJ2-5 TRBV29-1 NA TGCAGCGTTGAAGGTCGTCAGTCGCTCAGAGGGACCCAGTACTTC CSVEGRQSLRGTQYF
TRBD1 TRBJ2-7 TRBV7-2 NA TGTGCCAGCAGCTTAGACCCCACAGGGGGCGAGCAGTACTTC CASSLDPTGGEQYF
NA TRBJ2-5 TRBV28 NA TGTGCCAGCAGTTTACCGGACGCGGGATTGGAGACCCAGTACTTC CASSLPDAGLETQYF
TRBD1 TRBJ2-4 TRBV12-3/TRBV12-4 few TGTGCAACTGGGACAGTATCCCAAAACATTCAGTACTTC CATGTVSQNIQYF
NA TRBJ2-5 TRBV7-7 NA TGTGCTAGCAGCTTAGAAGAAGGGGTTGGCAGAGAGACCCAGTACTTC CASSLEEGVGRETQYF
NA TRBJ2-7 TRBV6-1 few TGTGCCAGCAGTTTACAGGAGTACGAGCAGTACTTC CASSLQEYEQYF
NA TRBJ1-1 TRBV7-9 few TGTGCCAGCAGCCCTATGGTCGGTGAAGCTTTCTTT CASSPMVGEAFF
NA TRBJ1-1 TRBV14 NA TGTGCCAGCAGCCGGAACCCCTTGACAGTCATGAACACTGAAGCTTTCTTT CASSRNPLTVMNTEAFF
TRBD2 TRBJ2-3 TRBV6-5 NA TGTGCCAGCAGTTACTCTAGGCTAGCGGGAGATACAGATACGCAGTATTTT CASSYSRLAGDTDTQYF
NA TRBJ2-5 TRBV2 NA TGTGCCAGCGTTTCAGGGACGGATGGGGAGACCCAGTACTTC CASVSGTDGETQYF
NA TRBJ2-5 TRBV7-6 NA TGTGCCAGCAGCTTATCGGCCAGGCCATCGGCCCAGTACTTC CASSLSARPSAQYF
TRBD2 TRBJ2-3 TRBV5-1 few TGCGCCAGCAGCCCTAGACTAGCGGGAAGTGTAGATACGCAGTATTTT CASSPRLAGSVDTQYF
TRBD2 TRBJ2-2 TRBV7-2 few TGTGCCAGCAGCCCCGCCGGGGTAGGGATGGGGGGGAGCACCGGGGAGCTGTTTTTT CASSPAGVGMGGSTGELFF
TRBD1 TRBJ1-2 TRBV2 NA TGTGCCAGCAGTGAATATGACAGGGGTGGAGGCTACACCTTC CASSEYDRGGGYTF
NA TRBJ2-7 TRBV10-2 few TGCGCCAGCAGTGAGCGGGGATCCCTCTCCTACGAGCAGTACTTC CASSERGSLSYEQYF